A single sample is the source of the 21 T cell receptor beta chains below, sequenced in a study of blood T cells in healthy people across ages. The authors ran a second PCR of about 7 to 11 cycles using a sample-barcoded 5' primer and a J-beta primer mix. From the 5' RACE reads, TCRdb called clonotypes with MiXCR, one entry per CDR3 protein. This table has roughly 680,000 distinct CDR3 sequences, around a fifth appearing once. Sequenced input: blood. The receptors stem from a man in his 70s in good health.

This clonotype was counted only a few times. The chain employs TRBV19 and TRBJ2-3; D not certain. The CDR3 totals 14 residues. V was clipped by 2 bases and J by 4 bases, with 10 bases between them. Germline lookup yields CDR1 LNHDA and CDR2 SQIVND (reference sequence). CDR3 nucleotides: TGTGCCAGTAGTATAACCCACACCGCAGATACGCAGTATTTT. It codes for CASSITHTADTQYF.

The V call is TRBV29-1, the J call TRBJ2-5; 8 positions agree with TRBD1. CDR1 is SQVTM and CDR2 is ANQGSEA in the germline V gene. V lost 7 bases to trimming and J lost 9 bases; unmatched junction nucleotides: 10. The CDR3 length is 12 residues. The DNA of the CDR3 is TGCAGCGGTGGACAGGGCGAGGAGGCCCAGTACTTC. Translation gives CSGGQGEEAQYF.

This clonotype was seen a handful of times. This rearrangement joins TRBV12-3 or TRBV12-4 to TRBJ1-5; D gene ambiguous. V lost 1 base to trimming and J lost 6 bases, with 7 bases between them. The CDR3 extends over 13 amino acids. In DNA, the CDR3 is TGTGCCAGCAGTTTAGGTGCGGGTCAGCCCCAGCATTTT. Translated, it gives CASSLGAGQPQHF.

This clonotype came up many times. The genes are TRBV18 and TRBJ2-1; 8 nucleotides line up with TRBD2. The V gene end was trimmed by 2 bases and the J gene end by 6 bases; junction bases not matched to a gene: 0. From germline, CDR1 is KGHSH and CDR2 LQKENI. The CDR3 spans 13 residues. The CDR3: CASSPTSGNEQFF. The CDR3, as DNA: TGTGCCAGCTCACCAACTAGCGGCAATGAGCAGTTCTTC.

This clonotype was found a few times. The rearrangement links TRBV4-3 to TRBJ2-7; no reliable D call. Trimming shortened V by 0 bases and J by 3 bases, and 6 bases separated the two germline ends. Germline V lookup: CDR1 LGHNA, CDR2 YSLEER. CDR3 length equals 13 residues. The CDR3 sequence is CASSQDSGYEQYF. For the CDR3, the DNA is TGCGCCAGCAGCCAAGATTCAGGCTACGAGCAGTACTTC.

The rearrangement uses TRBV6-2 or TRBV6-3 and TRBJ2-3; TRBD2 aligns across 11 bases. Germline V gene sequence: CDR1 MNHEY, CDR2 SVGEGT. CDR3 length: 15 amino acids. Trimming cost V 6 bases and J 4 bases; bases outside gene matches: 6. CDR3 amino acids: CASRSGTSGPDTQYF. CDR3 nucleotides: TGTGCCAGCAGGTCCGGGACTAGCGGCCCAGATACGCAGTATTTT.

The rearrangement uses TRBV2 and TRBJ1-2; 9 bases are a match to TRBD1. Germline CDR1 SNHLY, CDR2 FYNNEI. This CDR3 has 14 residues. V shed 8 bases, J shed 7 bases, and the junction held 11 bases outside the gene matches. CDR3 amino acids: CASLSEQGAPGYTF. The CDR3 nucleotides are TGTGCCAGCCTAAGCGAACAGGGGGCGCCTGGCTACACCTTC.

The V call is TRBV3-1, the J call TRBJ2-3; 13 bases agree with TRBD2. Germline V gene lookup returns CDR1 LGHDT and CDR2 YNNKEL (reference sequence). The CDR3 sequence is 17 residues long. V lost 3 bases and J lost 1; bases outside the gene matches: 4. DNA of the CDR3: TGTGCCAGCAGCCAGGGGACTAGCGGGATCGGCACAGATACGCAGTATTTT. Protein product: CASSQGTSGIGTDTQYF.

There are a few counts of this clonotype. The V and J genes are TRBV19 and TRBJ1-2; TRBD1 might be the D (5 bases). The CDR3 contains 14 residues. The V gene lost 3 bases and the J gene lost 8 bases, with 16 bases spanning the gap. Germline CDR1 reads LNHDA; CDR2 reads SQIVND (reference sequence). CDR3 DNA sequence: TGTGCCAGTAGTATGCTGGGCAGGGTAGGAGGCTACACCTTC. Its translation: CASSMLGRVGGYTF.

In the case of this clonotype: Relative to the germline gene, one junction end is altered; a read error may explain this. This chain uses TRBV25-1 with TRBJ2-1; D gene unclear. The CDR3 contains 15 residues. Germline CDR1 MGHDK, CDR2 SYGVNS. CDR3 region: CASSEPLPSHNEQFF. In DNA form, the CDR3 reads TGTGCCAGCAGTGAGCCTCTGCCCTCCCACAATGAGCAGTTCTTC. Filled out from reference TRBV25-1 and TRBJ2-1, the complete variable domain reads EADIYQTPRYLVIGTGKKITLECSQTMGHDKMYWYQQDPGMELHLIHYSYGVNSTEKGDLSSESTVSRIRTEHFPLTLESARPSHTSQYLCASSEPLPSHNEQFFGPGTRLTVL.

The chain is built from TRBV12-3 or TRBV12-4 and TRBJ1-1, with D possibly TRBD1 on 6 matching bases. V lost 6 bases and J lost 4, with 18 bases in between. The CDR3 sequence is 15 residues long. The CDR3 sequence is CASSHDRTRGTEAFF. The DNA for the CDR3 is TGTGCCAGCAGCCATGACAGGACCCGGGGCACTGAAGCTTTCTTT.

The rearrangement joins TRBV29-1 to TRBJ2-1; 9 bases fit TRBD2. Germline V CDR1 and CDR2: SQVTM, ANQGSEA. The length of the CDR3 is 14 residues. The trim removed 4 bases at V and 7 bases at J, leaving 8 bases unmatched. DNA of the CDR3: TGCAGCGTTGTAGCGTTGACTAGCGGTAATGAGCAGTTCTTC. Protein: CSVVALTSGNEQFF.

Only a few counts were recorded for this clonotype. V gene TRBV7-3 combines with J gene TRBJ2-1; 9 positions match TRBD2. CDR3 length: 15 residues. V lost 2 bases, J lost 7 bases, and 6 bases stayed unmatched. Germline V gives CDR1 SGHTA, CDR2 FQGTGA. CDR3 protein: CASSLGSSGMNEQFF. The CDR3 nucleotides read TGTGCCAGCAGCTTAGGGTCTAGCGGGATGAATGAGCAGTTCTTC.

This clonotype was counted only a few times. This may be a read error, as it is one base from a much larger clone. The rearrangement links TRBV7-3 to TRBJ2-3; TRBD2 is a possible D gene (5 bases). This CDR3 spans 14 amino acids. Germline-derived CDR1 and CDR2 are SGHTA and FQGTGA. This CDR3 is CASSLDGGSDAQYF. DNA of the CDR3: TGTGCCAGCAGCTTGGACGGCGGGTCAGATGCGCAGTATTTT.

The chain employs TRBV5-1 and TRBJ1-5, with 9 bases fitting TRBD1. V dropped 4 bases and J dropped 4; count of bases not matched to a gene: 3. The CDR3 spans 14 residues. Germline values: CDR1 SGHRS, CDR2 YFSETQ. DNA for the CDR3: TGCGCCAGCAGCGTCGGGACAGGGAATCAGCCCCAGCATTTT. It specifies CASSVGTGNQPQHF.

This clonotype was seen ten or more times. This sequence joins TRBV20-1 and TRBJ1-2; 10 nucleotides match TRBD1. Germline V lookup: CDR1 DFQATT, CDR2 SNEGSKA (reference sequence). The CDR3 is made up of 13 amino acids. With V trimmed by 5 bases and J by 7 bases, 7 bases remained unmatched. Here the CDR3 DNA reads TGCAGTGCTGAGGGACAGGGGTCCTCTGGCTACACCTTC. It specifies CSAEGQGSSGYTF.

The gene calls are TRBV25-1 and TRBJ2-5, with a possible D match to TRBD2 (7 bases). The DNA end is a closer match to TRBJ2-1, so the J assignment may be wrong. Germline V gene data show CDR1 as MGHDK and CDR2 as SYGVNS. The CDR3 totals 19 residues. CDR3 loop: CASSDGGASIGGTINEQFF. CDR3 coding DNA: TGTGCCAGCAGTGATGGGGGGGCTAGCATAGGAGGTACTATCAATGAGCAGTTCTTC.

This rearrangement joins TRBV27 to TRBJ1-1; TRBD1 matches 8 bases. Per the germline V gene, CDR1 is MNHEY and CDR2 is SMNVEV (reference sequence). The CDR3 contains 14 residues. V was pared by 11 bases and J by 0 bases, with 8 bases of the junction left unmatched. For the CDR3, the DNA is TGTGCCGGATCGACAGGGGCCATGAACACTGAAGCTTTCTTT. It codes for CAGSTGAMNTEAFF.

The chain couples TRBV6-5 to TRBJ2-2; perhaps TRBD2 as D (6 bases). The CDR3 length is 15 residues. V lost 0 bases and J 4 bases, leaving 9 bases between the germline ends. Germline CDR1 reads MNHEY; CDR2 reads SVGAGI. CDR3 nucleotides: TGTGCCAGCAGTTACTCGGGGGGAAGCACCGGGGAGCTGTTTTTT. This encodes CASSYSGGSTGELFF.

The DNA for the CDR3 is TGTGCCAGCAGCGTAGCCGATCAGAGGACAGGTTTCTCCTACAATGAGCAGTTCTTC. Its translation is CASSVADQRTGFSYNEQFF. The rearrangement uses TRBV9 and TRBJ2-1; TRBD1 matches at 7 bases. The germline gives CDR1 SGDLS, CDR2 YYNGEE. This CDR3 has 19 residues. Unmatched junction bases numbered 12, after V lost 0 bases and J lost 0 bases.

This clonotype was seen more than once but under ten times. This chain links TRBV6-5 with TRBJ2-7, with D possibly TRBD2 on 5 matching bases. Trimming took 4 bases from V and 2 from J, leaving 12 bases between them. This CDR3 has 14 amino acids. Germline CDR1 is MNHEY and CDR2 is SVGAGI. The CDR3 loop reads CASSLRERTYEQYF. The CDR3 DNA follows: TGTGCCAGCAGTTTGAGGGAGAGGACCTACGAGCAGTACTTC.